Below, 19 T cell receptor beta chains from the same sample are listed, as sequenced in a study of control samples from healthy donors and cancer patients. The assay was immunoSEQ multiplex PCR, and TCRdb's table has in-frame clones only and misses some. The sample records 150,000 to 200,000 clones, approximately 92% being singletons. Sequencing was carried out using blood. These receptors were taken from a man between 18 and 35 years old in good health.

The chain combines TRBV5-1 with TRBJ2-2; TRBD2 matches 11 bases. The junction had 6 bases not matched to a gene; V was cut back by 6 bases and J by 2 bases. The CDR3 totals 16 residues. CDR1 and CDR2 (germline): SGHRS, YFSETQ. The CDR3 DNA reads TGCGCCAGCACCCCTAGCGGGGGGATCAACACCGGGGAGCTGTTTTTT. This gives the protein CASTPSGGINTGELFF.

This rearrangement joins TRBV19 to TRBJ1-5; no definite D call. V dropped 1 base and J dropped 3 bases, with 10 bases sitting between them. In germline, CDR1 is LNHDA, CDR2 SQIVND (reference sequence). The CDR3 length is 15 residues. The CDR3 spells CASSIGQSTNQPQHF. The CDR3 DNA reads TGTGCCAGTAGTATAGGGCAGTCTACCAATCAGCCCCAGCATTTT.

The CDR3 protein is CSVEEGIYGYTF. DNA for the CDR3: TGCAGCGTTGAAGAGGGAATCTATGGCTACACCTTC. The chain links TRBV29-1 to TRBJ1-2, with D uncertain. Germline assignment: CDR1 SQVTM and CDR2 ANQGSEA. Trimming took 0 bases from V and 4 from J, leaving 6 bases between them. The CDR3 loop spans 12 amino acids.

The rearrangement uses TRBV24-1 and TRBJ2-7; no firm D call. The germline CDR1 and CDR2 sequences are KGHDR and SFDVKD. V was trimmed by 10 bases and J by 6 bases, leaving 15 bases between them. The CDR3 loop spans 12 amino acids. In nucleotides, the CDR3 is TGTGCCACTAGTTCGTCGGGTCGCGAGCAGTACTTC. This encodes CATSSSGREQYF.

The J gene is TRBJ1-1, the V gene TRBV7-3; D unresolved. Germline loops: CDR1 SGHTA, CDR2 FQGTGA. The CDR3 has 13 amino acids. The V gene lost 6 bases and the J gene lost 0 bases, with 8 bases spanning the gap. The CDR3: CASSSGLNTEAFF. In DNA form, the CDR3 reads TGTGCCAGCAGTTCGGGGTTGAACACTGAAGCTTTCTTT. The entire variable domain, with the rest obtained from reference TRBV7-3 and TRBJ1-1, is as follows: GAGVSQTPSNKVTEKGKYVELRCDPISGHTALYWYRQSLGQGPEFLIYFQGTGAADDSGLPNDRFFAVRPEGSVSTLKIQRTERGDSAVYLCASSSGLNTEAFFGQGTRLTVV.

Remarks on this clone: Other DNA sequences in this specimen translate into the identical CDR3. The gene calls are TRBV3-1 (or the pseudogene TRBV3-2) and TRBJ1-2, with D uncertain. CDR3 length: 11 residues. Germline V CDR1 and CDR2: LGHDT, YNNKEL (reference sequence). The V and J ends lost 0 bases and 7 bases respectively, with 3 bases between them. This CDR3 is CASSQEGGYTF. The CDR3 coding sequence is TGTGCCAGCAGCCAAGAAGGTGGCTACACCTTC.

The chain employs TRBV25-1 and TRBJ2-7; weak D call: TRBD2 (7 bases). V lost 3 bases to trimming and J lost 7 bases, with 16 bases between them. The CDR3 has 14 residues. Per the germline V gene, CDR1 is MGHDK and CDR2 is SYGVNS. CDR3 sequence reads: CASSDPGGSGEQYF. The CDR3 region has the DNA TGTGCCAGCAGTGATCCGGGGGGCTCTGGGGAGCAGTACTTC.

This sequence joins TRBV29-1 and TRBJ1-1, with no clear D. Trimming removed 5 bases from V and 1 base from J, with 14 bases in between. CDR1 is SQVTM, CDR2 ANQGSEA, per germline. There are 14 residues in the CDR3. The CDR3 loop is CSVLLRSKNTEAFF. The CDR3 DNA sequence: TGCAGCGTTCTCCTCAGGAGTAAGAACACTGAAGCTTTCTTT. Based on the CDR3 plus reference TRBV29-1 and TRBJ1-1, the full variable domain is SAVISQKPSRDICQRGTSLTIQCQVDSQVTMMFWYRQQPGQSLTLIATANQGSEATYESGFVIDKFPISRPNLTFSTLTVSNMSPEDSSIYLCSVLLRSKNTEAFFGQGTRLTVV.

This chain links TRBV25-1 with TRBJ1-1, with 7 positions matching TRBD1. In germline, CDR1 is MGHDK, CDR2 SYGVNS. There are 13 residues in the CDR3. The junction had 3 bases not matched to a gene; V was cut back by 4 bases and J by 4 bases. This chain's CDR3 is CASSVGTVTEAFF. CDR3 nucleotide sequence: TGTGCCAGCAGTGTGGGGACAGTCACTGAAGCTTTCTTT.

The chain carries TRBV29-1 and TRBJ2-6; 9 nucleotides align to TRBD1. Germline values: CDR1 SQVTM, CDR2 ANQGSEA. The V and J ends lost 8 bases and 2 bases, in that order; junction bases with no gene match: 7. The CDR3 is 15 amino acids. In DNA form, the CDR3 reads TGCAGCTACCGGGACAGGGTTACTGGGGCCAACGTCCTGACTTTC. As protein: CSYRDRVTGANVLTF.

The CDR3 DNA reads as TGTGCCAGCAGCCAAGTAGCGGGGGCTACAGATACGCAGTATTTT. This codes for CASSQVAGATDTQYF. The chain combines TRBV3-1 (or the pseudogene TRBV3-2) with TRBJ2-3; 9 bases map to TRBD2. The V gene end was trimmed by 1 base and the J gene end by 3 bases; junction bases not matched to a gene: 2. The CDR3 is 15 amino acids. CDR1 and CDR2 (germline): LGHDT, YNNKEL (reference sequence).

CDR3 sequence: CAISAPGSTGELFF. CDR3 DNA: TGTGCCATCAGTGCGCCAGGGAGCACCGGGGAGCTGTTTTTT. The V gene is TRBV10-3, the J gene TRBJ2-2, with D possibly being TRBD1 or TRBD2 (5 bases each). The CDR3 has 14 residues. The V gene lost 4 bases and the J gene lost 4 bases, with 10 bases spanning the gap. In germline, CDR1 is ENHRY, CDR2 SYGVKD.

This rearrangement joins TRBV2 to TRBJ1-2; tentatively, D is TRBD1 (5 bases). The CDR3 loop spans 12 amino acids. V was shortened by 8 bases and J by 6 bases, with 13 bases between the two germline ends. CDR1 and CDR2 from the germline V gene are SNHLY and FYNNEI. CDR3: CASPPRVHGYTF. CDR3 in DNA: TGTGCCAGCCCTCCCAGGGTCCATGGCTACACCTTC.

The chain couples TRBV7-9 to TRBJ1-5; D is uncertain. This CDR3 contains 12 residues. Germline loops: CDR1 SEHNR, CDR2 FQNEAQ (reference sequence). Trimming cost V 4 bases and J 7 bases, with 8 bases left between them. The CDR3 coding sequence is TGTGCCAGCAGCTCCCTGGAACAGCCCCAGCATTTT. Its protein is CASSSLEQPQHF.

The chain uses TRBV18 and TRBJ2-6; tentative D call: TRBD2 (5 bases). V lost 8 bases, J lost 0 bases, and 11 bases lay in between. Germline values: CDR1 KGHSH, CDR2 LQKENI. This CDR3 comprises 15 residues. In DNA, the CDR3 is TGTGCCAGCACCGGACTGATCTCTGGGGCCAACGTCCTGACTTTC. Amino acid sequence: CASTGLISGANVLTF.

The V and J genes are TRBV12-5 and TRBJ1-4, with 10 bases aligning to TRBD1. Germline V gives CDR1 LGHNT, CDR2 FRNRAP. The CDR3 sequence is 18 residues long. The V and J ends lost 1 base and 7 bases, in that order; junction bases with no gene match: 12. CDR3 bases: TGTGCTAGTGGTTTGGGGACAGGGGGTCGGTTGTTAGGTGAAAAACTGTTTTTT. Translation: CASGLGTGGRLLGEKLFF.

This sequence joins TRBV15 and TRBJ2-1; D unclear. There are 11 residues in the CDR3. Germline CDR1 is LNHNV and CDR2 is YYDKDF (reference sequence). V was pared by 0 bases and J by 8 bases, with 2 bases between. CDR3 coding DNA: TGTGCCACCAGCAGAGAATATGAGCAGTTCTTC. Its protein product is CATSREYEQFF. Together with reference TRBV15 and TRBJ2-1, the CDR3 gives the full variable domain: DAMVIQNPRYQVTQFGKPVTLSCSQTLNHNVMYWYQQKSSQAPKLLFHYYDKDFNNEADTPDNFQSRRPNTSFCFLDIRSPGLGDTAMYLCATSREYEQFFGPGTRLTVL.

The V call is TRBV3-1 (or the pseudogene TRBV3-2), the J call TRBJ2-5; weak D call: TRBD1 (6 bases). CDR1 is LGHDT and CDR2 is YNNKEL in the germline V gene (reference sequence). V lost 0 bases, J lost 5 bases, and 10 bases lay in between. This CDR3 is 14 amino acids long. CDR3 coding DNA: TGTGCCAGCAGCCAAGATAGTCAGGGGGAGACCCAGTACTTC. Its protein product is CASSQDSQGETQYF.

This CDR3 reads CASSDESNYGYTF. CDR3 nucleotides: TGTGCCAGCAGCGACGAATCTAACTATGGCTACACCTTC. V is TRBV4-2 and J is TRBJ1-2; D is uncertain. The V and J ends lost 5 bases and 0 bases respectively, with 7 bases between them. The germline V gene encodes CDR1 LGHNA and CDR2 YNFKEQ. This CDR3 is 13 amino acids long.